The table lists the clone carrying this TCR beta chain with many counts. The data derive from a study of T-cell memory formation after mild COVID-19. TCRdb reanalysed the 5' RACE reads using MiXCR and keeps one entry per CDR3 protein. This table has approximately 180,000 distinct CDR3 sequences, approximately 16% appearing once. This CDR3 is built from 18 residues. J was trimmed by 5 bases and V by 1 base; bases with no gene match: 16. The germline V gene has CDR1 DFQATT and CDR2 SNEGSKA (reference sequence). Sequencing input: PBMCs or a T cell subset sorted from them (not recorded which). The gene calls are TRBV20-1 and TRBJ2-2, with 7 bases lining up with TRBD2. The TCR originated in an adult woman who had mild COVID-19 (a few samples of this study predate the infection). Cell type and time point are not known. The CDR3 nucleotides are TGCAGTGCTAGAGTGTCTATCGGAGCGGGATTGGCTACCGGGGAGCTGTTTTTT. This encodes CSARVSIGAGLATGELFF.